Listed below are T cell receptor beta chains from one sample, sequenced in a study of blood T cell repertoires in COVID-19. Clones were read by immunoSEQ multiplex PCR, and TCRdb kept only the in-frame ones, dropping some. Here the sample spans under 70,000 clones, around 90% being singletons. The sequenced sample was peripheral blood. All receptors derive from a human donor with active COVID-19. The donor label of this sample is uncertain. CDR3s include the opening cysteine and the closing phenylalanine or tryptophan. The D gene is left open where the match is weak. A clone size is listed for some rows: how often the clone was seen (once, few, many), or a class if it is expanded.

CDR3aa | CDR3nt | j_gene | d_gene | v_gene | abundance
CASSPDSFYGYTF | TGTGCCAGCAGTCCGGACAGTTTCTATGGCTACACCTTC | TRBJ1-2 | NA | TRBV6-2/TRBV6-3 | NA
CASSGTGRGTTEAFF | TGTGCCAGCAGCGGGACAGGGCGAGGGACCACTGAAGCTTTCTTT | TRBJ1-1 | TRBD1 | TRBV9 | NA
CASSRGQNTEAFF | TGTGCCAGCAGCAGGGGACAGAACACTGAAGCTTTCTTT | TRBJ1-1 | NA | TRBV6-5 | NA
CASSPIAAFSMDEQFF | TGCGCCAGCAGCCCTATAGCGGCCTTTTCAATGGATGAGCAGTTCTTC | TRBJ2-1 | NA | TRBV5-1 | NA
CASSIRDILHQPQHF | TGTGCCAGTAGTATTCGTGACATTCTCCATCAGCCCCAGCATTTT | TRBJ1-5 | NA | TRBV19 | NA
CASSVDPRGNQPQHF | TGTGCCAGCAGCGTAGATCCCAGGGGGAATCAGCCCCAGCATTTT | TRBJ1-5 | TRBD1 | TRBV9 | NA
CASSSKAGPIYNEQFF | TGTGCCAGCAGCTCAAAGGCGGGACCGATTTACAATGAGCAGTTCTTC | TRBJ2-1 | NA | TRBV7-9 | NA
CASSYSGANVLTF | TGTGCCAGCAGTTATAGCGGGGCCAACGTCCTGACTTTC | TRBJ2-6 | NA | TRBV6-2/TRBV6-3 | NA
CASGLSPGDEQYF | TGTGCTAGTGGTTTGTCACCAGGGGACGAGCAGTACTTC | TRBJ2-7 | NA | TRBV12-5 | NA
CASSPRAGDVTIYGYTF | TGTGCCAGCAGCCCTCGGGCAGGGGACGTTACCATATATGGCTACACCTTC | TRBJ1-2 | NA | TRBV6-2/TRBV6-3 | NA
CASSETGRSQETQYF | TGTGCCAGCAGTGAAACGGGGAGATCCCAAGAGACCCAGTACTTC | TRBJ2-5 | NA | TRBV2 | NA
CASSPGTGYTEAFF | TGTGCCAGCAGCCCCGGGACAGGCTACACTGAAGCTTTCTTT | TRBJ1-1 | TRBD1 | TRBV9 | NA
CASSPSGDTQYF | TGCGCCAGCAGCCCTAGCGGGGATACGCAGTATTTT | TRBJ2-3 | TRBD2 | TRBV5-1 | NA
CASSLAGTTYEQYF | TGTGCCAGCAGCCTCGCCGGGACTACCTACGAGCAGTACTTC | TRBJ2-7 | TRBD2 | TRBV3-1/TRBV3-2 | once
CASRQGGLTGELFF | TGTGCCAGTAGGCAGGGAGGCCTCACCGGGGAGCTGTTTTTT | TRBJ2-2 | NA | TRBV19 | NA
CASSREPGQGFYGYTF | TGCGCCAGCAGCCGAGAACCGGGACAGGGCTTCTATGGCTACACCTTC | TRBJ1-2 | TRBD1 | TRBV4-1 | NA
CASSQPGTGGLYEQYF | TGTGCCAGCAGTCAACCCGGGACAGGGGGCTTGTACGAGCAGTACTTC | TRBJ2-7 | TRBD1 | TRBV27 | NA
CASSLLGGGGTDTQYF | TGTGCCAGCAGTTTACTCGGTGGGGGCGGGACAGATACGCAGTATTTT | TRBJ2-3 | NA | TRBV28 | NA
CASSFGVETQYF | TGTGCCAGCAGCTTCGGAGTGGAGACCCAGTACTTC | TRBJ2-5 | NA | TRBV5-5 | NA
CASSSQRTGGAYEQYF | TGTGCCAGCAGTTCGCAAAGGACAGGGGGCGCCTACGAGCAGTACTTC | TRBJ2-7 | TRBD1 | TRBV6-5 | NA
CATGGATNEKLFF | TGTGCCACCGGGGGGGCAACTAATGAAAAACTGTTTTTT | TRBJ1-4 | NA | TRBV10-3 | NA
CASSPGLAGAPSYNEQFF | TGTGCCAGCAGCCCCGGACTAGCGGGGGCTCCGTCCTACAATGAGCAGTTCTTC | TRBJ2-1 | TRBD2 | TRBV7-6 | once
CAASRPGTGNEEQFF | TGTGCCGCATCAAGACCCGGGACAGGGAACGAGGAGCAGTTCTTC | TRBJ2-1 | TRBD1 | TRBV6-5 | NA
CASSAETANTEAFF | TGCGCCAGCAGCGCAGAAACAGCGAACACTGAAGCTTTCTTT | TRBJ1-1 | NA | TRBV5-1 | NA
CASSTTGATNEKLFF | TGTGCCAGCAGCACGACAGGGGCAACTAATGAAAAACTGTTTTTT | TRBJ1-4 | TRBD1 | TRBV9 | NA
CASSFGQDTEAFF | TGCGCCAGCAGCTTCGGACAGGACACTGAAGCTTTCTTT | TRBJ1-1 | TRBD1 | TRBV5-1 | NA
CASSLPAQGAEAFF | TGTGCCAGCTCACTTCCCGCACAGGGTGCTGAAGCTTTCTTT | TRBJ1-1 | NA | TRBV18 | NA
CASSGLAESYNEQFF | TGTGCCAGCAGCGGACTAGCGGAATCCTACAATGAGCAGTTCTTC | TRBJ2-1 | TRBD2 | TRBV9 | NA
CASSLGTGVGTGELFF | TGTGCCAGCAGCTTAGGGACAGGGGTTGGCACCGGGGAGCTGTTTTTT | TRBJ2-2 | TRBD1 | TRBV7-3 | NA
CASSLFAPSGTSGSSYEQYF | TGTGCCAGCAGTTTATTTGCCCCTTCCGGGACTAGCGGGAGCTCCTACGAGCAGTACTTC | TRBJ2-7 | TRBD2 | TRBV27 | NA
CASSSYQTSGPGGAKNIQYF | TGTGCCAGCAGTTCCTACCAGACTAGCGGTCCGGGTGGGGCCAAAAACATTCAGTACTTC | TRBJ2-4 | TRBD2 | TRBV27 | NA
CASSRGGEAFF | TGTGCCAGCTCCCGAGGCGGTGAAGCTTTCTTT | TRBJ1-1 | NA | TRBV18 | NA
CASSLDDSQTQYF | TGCGCCAGCAGCTTGGATGACAGTCAGACCCAGTACTTC | TRBJ2-5 | NA | TRBV5-1 | NA
CASSPIRANQPQHF | TGTGCCAGCAGTCCAATCCGAGCAAATCAGCCCCAGCATTTT | TRBJ1-5 | NA | TRBV27 | NA
CASSYSGVYNEQFF | TGTGCCAGCAGTTATAGCGGGGTCTACAATGAGCAGTTCTTC | TRBJ2-1 | TRBD2 | TRBV27 | NA
CASSLLPRGNEQFF | TGTGCCAGCAGCTTATTGCCCCGGGGAAATGAGCAGTTCTTC | TRBJ2-1 | NA | TRBV7-9 | once
CASSVDRGGGQETQYF | TGCGCCAGCAGCGTCGACAGGGGAGGAGGCCAAGAGACCCAGTACTTC | TRBJ2-5 | TRBD1 | TRBV5-1 | NA
CASSRRYVRDTEAFF | TGTGCCAGCAGCAGAAGGTATGTCAGGGACACTGAAGCTTTCTTT | TRBJ1-1 | NA | TRBV7-6 | NA
CASSSLANSRNEQFF | TGCGCCAGCAGCTCCCTAGCGAACTCGCGGAATGAGCAGTTCTTC | TRBJ2-1 | NA | TRBV5-1 | once
CASSFGGIQPQHF | TGTGCCAGCAGTTTCGGGGGTATTCAGCCCCAGCATTTT | TRBJ1-5 | NA | TRBV27 | NA
CASSQGSGTEAFF | TGCGCCAGCAGCCAAGGTAGCGGGACTGAAGCTTTCTTT | TRBJ1-1 | NA | TRBV4-1 | NA
CASSLGTGATEAFF | TGTGCCAGCAGCTTAGGGACAGGGGCCACGGAAGCTTTCTTT | TRBJ1-1 | TRBD1 | TRBV7-3 | NA
CASSLKSEGTEAFF | TGTGCCAGCAGTCTCAAATCGGAGGGGACTGAAGCTTTCTTT | TRBJ1-1 | NA | TRBV6-6 | once
CASSLAGGPGVEQFF | TGTGCCAGCAGCTTGGCGGGGGGGCCCGGGGTTGAGCAGTTCTTC | TRBJ2-1 | TRBD2 | TRBV5-4 | NA
CASAGTGGKQPQHF | TGTGCCAGCGCGGGGACAGGGGGAAAACAGCCCCAGCATTTT | TRBJ1-5 | TRBD1 | TRBV2 | NA
CASSLWGSHSGNTIYF | TGTGCCAGCAGTTTATGGGGCAGCCACTCTGGAAACACCATATATTTT | TRBJ1-3 | NA | TRBV28 | NA
CASSRGTGGAQYF | TGCGCCAGCAGCCGCGGGACAGGGGGGGCCCAGTACTTC | TRBJ2-5 | TRBD1 | TRBV4-3 | once
CASSWTGVPGELFF | TGTGCCAGCAGCTGGACAGGGGTCCCCGGGGAGCTGTTTTTT | TRBJ2-2 | TRBD1 | TRBV11-3 | NA
CASSLVVTSGPTDTQYF | TGTGCCAGCAGCTTAGTGGTGACTAGCGGTCCCACAGATACGCAGTATTTT | TRBJ2-3 | TRBD2 | TRBV11-2 | NA
CASSFPAAGELFF | TGTGCCAGCAGCTTCCCGGCGGCCGGGGAGCTGTTTTTT | TRBJ2-2 | NA | TRBV5-5 | NA
CASSSTIYEQYF | TGTGCCAGCAGCTCGACAATCTACGAGCAGTACTTC | TRBJ2-7 | NA | TRBV6-5 | NA
CASSFRGLETNVLTF | TGTGCCAGCAGTTTTAGGGGCCTGGAGACCAACGTCCTGACTTTC | TRBJ2-6 | NA | TRBV6-6 | NA